The clone carrying this T cell receptor beta chain was observed many times. TCRdb reanalysed the 5' RACE reads using MiXCR and keeps one entry per CDR3 protein. The sample contains about 140,000 distinct CDR3 sequences, about 7.3% of which appear only once. This entry comes from a study of CD8 T cells in ankylosing spondylitis. Input material: blood, either unsorted or a sorted T cell fraction (not recorded which). This receptor was taken from a female donor with ankylosing spondylitis or in good health (not recorded which).

The CDR3 sequence: CASSTRGLAGAYNEQFF. Here the CDR3 DNA reads TGCGCCAGCAGCACCCGCGGACTAGCGGGGGCCTACAATGAGCAGTTCTTC. V gene TRBV5-1 combines with J gene TRBJ2-1; 13 bases line up with TRBD2. V dropped 4 bases and J dropped 2; count of bases not matched to a gene: 6. The germline V gene has CDR1 SGHRS and CDR2 YFSETQ. CDR3 length: 17 amino acids.